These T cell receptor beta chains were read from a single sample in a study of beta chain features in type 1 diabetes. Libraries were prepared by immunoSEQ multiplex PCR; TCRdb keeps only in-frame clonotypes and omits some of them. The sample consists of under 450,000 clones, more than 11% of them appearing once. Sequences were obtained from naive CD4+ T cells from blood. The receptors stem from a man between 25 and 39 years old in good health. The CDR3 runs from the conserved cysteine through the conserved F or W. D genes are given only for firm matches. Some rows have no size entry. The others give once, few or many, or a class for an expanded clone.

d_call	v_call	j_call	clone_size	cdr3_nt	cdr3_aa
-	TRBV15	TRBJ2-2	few	TGTGCCACCAGCAGAGATTTGGGGGGAGACAGAACTCGGGAGCTGTTTTTT	CATSRDLGGDRTRELFF
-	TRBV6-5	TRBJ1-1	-	TGTGCCAGCAGAAACCCCAGGGAAGCTTTCTTT	CASRNPREAFF
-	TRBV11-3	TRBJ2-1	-	TGTGCCAGCAGCCCCGAACGGACTTCTGAGCAGTTCTTC	CASSPERTSEQFF
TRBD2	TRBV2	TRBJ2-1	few	TGTGCCAGCAGGAGCTTTGGCGGGGGGGACAATGAGCAGTTCTTC	CASRSFGGGDNEQFF
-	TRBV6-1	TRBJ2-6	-	TGTGCCAGCGGAGCAAGTACCTCTGGGGCCAACGTCCTGACTTTC	CASGASTSGANVLTF
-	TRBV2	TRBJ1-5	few	TGTGCCAGCAGGGGACATGCCGGGACGGATTTCCAGCCCCAGCATTTT	CASRGHAGTDFQPQHF
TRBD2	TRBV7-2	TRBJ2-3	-	TGTGCCAGCAGCCGCGAAGCGGGGGCATTTAGCACAGATACGCAGTATTTT	CASSREAGAFSTDTQYF
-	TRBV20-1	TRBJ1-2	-	TGCAGTGCCAAGGGTTATGGCTACACCTTC	CSAKGYGYTF
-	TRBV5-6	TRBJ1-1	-	TGTGCCAGCAGCCGTACAGGGCAAGCTTTCTTT	CASSRTGQAFF
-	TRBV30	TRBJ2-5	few	TGTGCCTGGAGTGCCAAAGAGACCCAGTACTTC	CAWSAKETQYF
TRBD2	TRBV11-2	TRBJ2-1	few	TGTGCCAGCACTAGCGGGAGGGCAAGCTCCTACAATGAGCAGTTCTTC	CASTSGRASSYNEQFF
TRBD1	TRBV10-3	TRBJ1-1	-	TGTGCCATCGGACAGGGAGAATACACTGAAGCTTTCTTT	CAIGQGEYTEAFF
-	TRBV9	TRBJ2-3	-	TGTGCCAGCAGCGGCAAGGATACGCAGTATTTT	CASSGKDTQYF
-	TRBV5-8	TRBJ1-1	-	TGTGCCAGCAGCTTGACAGCGAACACTGAAGCTTTCTTT	CASSLTANTEAFF
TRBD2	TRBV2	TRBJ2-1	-	TGTGCCAGCAGTGATAGCGGGAGGTTGGGAAATGAGCAGTTCTTC	CASSDSGRLGNEQFF
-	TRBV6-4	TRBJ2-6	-	TGTGCCAGCAGTTCCGGGAGACGCTCTGGGGCCAACGTCCTGACTTTC	CASSSGRRSGANVLTF
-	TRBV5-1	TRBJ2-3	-	TGCGCCAGCAGCTACCCGGGACGGAGGGCAGATACGCAGTATTTT	CASSYPGRRADTQYF
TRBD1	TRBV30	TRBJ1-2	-	TGTGCCTGGAGTGCCTCCCTATACAGGGGATATCTTTCGGGCTTC	CAWSASLYRGYLSGF
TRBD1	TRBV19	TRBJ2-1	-	TGTGCCAGTACAGGGGGTAATGAGCAGTTCTTC	CASTGGNEQFF
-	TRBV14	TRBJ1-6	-	TGTGCCAGCAGCCAAGATCAGAGCAGGGGCTCCTATAATTCACCCCTCCACTTT	CASSQDQSRGSYNSPLHF
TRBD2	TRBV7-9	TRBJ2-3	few	TGTGCCAGCAGCCAACATAGCGGGCTCTCGGATACGCAGTATTTT	CASSQHSGLSDTQYF
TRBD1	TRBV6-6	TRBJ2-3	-	TGTGCCAGCAGTCGACAGGGGGACACAGATACGCAGTATTTT	CASSRQGDTDTQYF
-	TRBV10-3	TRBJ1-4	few	TGTGCCATCAGTGAGTCCGGCGGAGTTAATGAAAAACTGTTTTTT	CAISESGGVNEKLFF